This entry lists 6 T cell receptor beta chains sequenced from one sample in a study of control samples from healthy donors and cancer patients. TCRdb's table, derived via immunoSEQ multiplex PCR, lists solely in-frame clones and lacks some. In the table there are 110,000 to 150,000 clones, roughly 94% of which are singletons. The material sequenced was PBMCs. These receptors were obtained from a man in his sixties with colorectal cancer.

The gene calls are TRBV5-6 and TRBJ2-5; 8 positions agree with TRBD2. The V segment lost 0 bases and the J segment 2 bases; nucleotides outside the gene matches: 3. Germline V gene data show CDR1 as SGHDT and CDR2 as YYEEEE. This CDR3 region has 15 residues. The DNA of the CDR3 is TGTGCCAGCAGCTTGGCAAGCGGGGGTCAAGAGACCCAGTACTTC. This encodes CASSLASGGQETQYF.

The rearrangement joins TRBV9 to TRBJ2-5; TRBD2 matches at 9 bases. V gave up 0 bases and J gave up 5 bases; unmatched junction bases: 11. This CDR3 comprises 17 residues. The V gene's germline CDR1 is SGDLS and CDR2 YYNGEE. The CDR3 sequence is CASSVGVLGGGAETQYF. The CDR3 coding sequence is TGTGCCAGCAGCGTAGGGGTCCTCGGCGGGGGGGCTGAGACCCAGTACTTC.

The chain links TRBV20-1 to TRBJ2-3; possible D gene TRBD1, 5 bases. Germline-derived CDR1 and CDR2 are DFQATT and SNEGSKA (reference sequence). This CDR3 has 15 amino acids. Deletions cut 3 bases from V and 0 bases from J, with 13 bases between. CDR3 amino acids: CSASRQGLSTDTQYF. As DNA, the CDR3 is TGCAGTGCTAGTCGTCAGGGTTTAAGCACAGATACGCAGTATTTT.

V and J are TRBV30 and TRBJ2-7; 9 bases are a match to TRBD1. Trimming at V came to 3 bases and at J to 2 bases, leaving 5 bases not matched to a gene. The CDR3 runs 14 residues. From germline, CDR1 is GTSNPN and CDR2 SVGIG (reference sequence). The CDR3 region has the DNA TGTGCCTGGAGGGGACAGGGAGGGACCTACGAGCAGTACTTC. As protein: CAWRGQGGTYEQYF.

The chain carries TRBV11-2 and TRBJ1-3; 7 bases align to TRBD1. Germline V gene sequence: CDR1 SGHAT, CDR2 FQNNGV. J gave up 8 bases and V 1 base, and 8 bases lay outside the gene matches. This CDR3 spans 15 amino acids. CDR3 DNA: TGTGCCAGCAGCTTAGGACAGGGTCGTATCGACACCATATATTTT. It specifies CASSLGQGRIDTIYF.

The chain employs TRBV6-2 or TRBV6-3 and TRBJ2-7; TRBD1 might be the D (6 bases). Germline V gene lookup returns CDR1 MNHEY and CDR2 SVGEGT. Trimming took 4 bases from V and 0 from J, leaving 10 bases between them. This CDR3 has 14 amino acids. For the CDR3, the DNA is TGTGCCAGCAGTTCCACAGGGTTCTCCTACGAGCAGTACTTC. Residues: CASSSTGFSYEQYF.